The TCR beta chain under discussion was sequenced for a study of T cells in Graves' hyperthyroidism and ophthalmopathy (dated by TCRdb to 2018 to 2020). Regarding the study in general: Peripheral blood samples were taken at the time of initial diagnosis, prior to any treatment. To identify TCR V-J signatures that set the groups apart, the researchers used a discovery cohort of 90 to 100 patients, made up of 43 with Graves' ophthalmopathy and approximately 57 with stable Graves' hyperthyroidism. Prospective prediction of ophthalmopathy was tested in an independent validation cohort of under 20 hyperthyroidism patients and 15 to 17 patients who later progressed to ophthalmopathy. In over five Graves' hyperthyroidism patients, the study also compared T-cell repertoires from thyroid tissue with T-cell repertoires from blood. According to the paper, TCR Vbeta CDR3 sequencing was carried out on about 140 peripheral blood samples, which came from 40 to 45 ophthalmopathy, 75 or so hyperthyroidism and about 17 progressor patients. For training and testing, the 100 or so patients in the discovery cohort were randomly divided in a 7:3 ratio. Once sampling was done, hyperthyroidism patients were given methimazole at a starting dose of 30 mg daily, whereas ophthalmopathy patients were given high-dose intravenous methylprednisolone. What the work shows at the level of the full study, not this receptor alone: No statistical method was used to fix the sample size in advance, and group allocation was not hidden from the investigators. In validation, the model predicted progression to ophthalmopathy a median of approximately 6.3 months before onset, with around 70% sensitivity and 72.22% specificity. Blood samples also contained most of the expanded thyroid clonotypes (frequency above 0.001), which suggests that blood repertoires may reflect thyroid immune responses. Ophthalmopathy was separated from stable hyperthyroidism by a 13 V-J signature model, with 87.88% sensitivity and about 81% specificity obtained in cross-validation and 80%/75% obtained in testing.

The TCR beta CDR3 regions were amplified from the RNA transcripts. The first round of RT-PCR for the TCR CDR3 was performed with the HTBI primer set and the Qiagen OneStep RT-PCR kit. Libraries were constructed in a second round of multiplex PCR, after which size selection and purification were performed. The libraries were sequenced on an Illumina HiSeq2000 using paired-end 100 bp reads. On the authors' methods: SOAPnuke was used to process the raw data, throwing out any read that contained adapters or uncalled bases, had a mean Phred below 15, or lacked an exact constant-primer or identifier match. COPE v1.2.5 was used to merge the high-quality paired reads, and each unique nucleotide sequence was defined as a clonotype. MiTCR v1.1 was used to align the clonotypes against IMGT TRBV, TRBD and TRBJ reference segments. The analysis included only V-J combinations with a frequency above 0.0001, which together covered around 99% of the repertoires. The TCS score was defined as the ratio of F50 (clonal expansion) to E x V (chaos), calculated using BLOSUM62-based TCRdist between CDR3 peptides within each V-J. Welch's t-statistics and random forest reduced several hundred V-J features to roughly 13, which were used in a naive Bayes classifier (R e1071). TCRdb reprocessing: public reads trimmed at Q25 with fastp, clones called with MiXCR, in-frame beta chains kept. A single entry per CDR3 protein holds the most common genes and DNA from its merged rows. TCRdb, not the original authors, processed these V and J calls. This sample holds under 300,000 distinct CDR3 sequences; 22% were observed only once. The ten biggest clones cover approximately 60% of the sample.

CDR1 and CDR2 are read off the germline V gene as KGHSH and LQKENI. V is clipped by 4 bases and J by 5 bases, and the sequence between their germline boundaries is 4 bases long. Its CDR3 holds 11 amino acids, cysteine through phenylalanine. Only the CDR3 portion is preserved as DNA: 33 bases, with reading frame beginning at the first base. This clonotype came up many times. No antigen is known for it. No much larger clone exists at a distance of one base, and base qualities are not known. Ophthalmopathy patients had moderately to severely active disease, Clinical Activity Score of at least 3, NOSPECS grade of at least 4, and duration under 3 months. The study excluded patients with uncontrolled infections, other autoimmune diseases, pregnancy or lactation. Diagnoses were established on the basis of clinical symptoms, serum thyroxine and TRAb, thyroid ultrasound, and orbital computed tomography. Ficoll-Paque density gradient centrifugation was used to isolate PBMCs from approximately 10 ml of fresh peripheral blood. Total RNA was extracted with Trizol reagent, and quality was checked on an Agilent 2100 Bioanalyzer.

The sequenced sample consisted of blood. Here the chain combines TRBV18 and TRBJ2-3, with the identity of the D gene unclear. This TCR was recovered from a man in his thirties or forties with Graves' ophthalmopathy. The nucleotide sequence is TGTGCCAGCTCACGTGAAGATACGCAGTATTTT. Its protein reads: CASSREDTQYF. Where the CDR3 stops, the reference TRBV18 and TRBJ2-3 genes take over; the full variable domain is NAGVMQNPRHLVRRRGQEARLRCSPMKGHSHVYWYRQLPEEGLKFMVYLQKENIIDESGMPKERFSAEFPKEGPSILRIQQVVRGDSAAYFCASSREDTQYFGPGTRLTVL.